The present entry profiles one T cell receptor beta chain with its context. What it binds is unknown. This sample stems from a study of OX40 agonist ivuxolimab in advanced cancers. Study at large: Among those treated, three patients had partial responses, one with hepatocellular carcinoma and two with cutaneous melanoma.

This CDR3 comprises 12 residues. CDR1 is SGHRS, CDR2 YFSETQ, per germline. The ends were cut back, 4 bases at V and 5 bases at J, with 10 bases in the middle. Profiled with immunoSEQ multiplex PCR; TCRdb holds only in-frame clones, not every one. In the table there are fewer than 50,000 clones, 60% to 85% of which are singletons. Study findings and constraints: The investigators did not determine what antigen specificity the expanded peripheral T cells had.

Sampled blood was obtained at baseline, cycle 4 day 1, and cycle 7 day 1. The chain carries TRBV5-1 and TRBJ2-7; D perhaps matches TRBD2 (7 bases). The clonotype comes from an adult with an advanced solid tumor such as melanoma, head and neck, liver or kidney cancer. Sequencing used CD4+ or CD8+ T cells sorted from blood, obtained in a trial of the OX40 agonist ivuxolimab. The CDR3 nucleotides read TGCGCCAGCAGCCTAGGGGGGGACGAGCAGTACTTC. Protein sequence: CASSLGGDEQYF.